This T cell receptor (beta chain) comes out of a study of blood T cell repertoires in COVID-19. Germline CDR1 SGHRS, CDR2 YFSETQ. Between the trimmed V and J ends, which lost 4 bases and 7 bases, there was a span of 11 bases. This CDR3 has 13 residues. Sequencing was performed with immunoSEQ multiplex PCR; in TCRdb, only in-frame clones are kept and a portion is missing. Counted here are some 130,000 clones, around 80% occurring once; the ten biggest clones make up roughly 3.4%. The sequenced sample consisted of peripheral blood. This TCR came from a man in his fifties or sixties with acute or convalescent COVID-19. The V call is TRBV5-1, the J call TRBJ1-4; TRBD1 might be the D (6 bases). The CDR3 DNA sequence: TGCGCCAGCAGCCTGGGGACATCTGAAAAACTGTTTTTT. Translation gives CASSLGTSEKLFF.